Listed here are 25 T cell receptor beta chains from one sample, sequenced in a study of T cells after yellow fever vaccination. TCRdb itself ran the 5' RACE reads through MiXCR, one entry per CDR3 protein. The repertoire holds hundreds of thousands of distinct CDR3 sequences, about 13% seen once, with over 12% in the top ten. Sequences were derived from PBMCs, sampled on the day of the yellow fever booster vaccination. All receptors derive from a young man who received the YFV17D yellow fever vaccine.

The chain is built from TRBV11-2 and TRBJ2-1; TRBD2 might be the D (6 bases). V shed 2 bases and J shed 9 bases, with 17 bases lying between them. CDR1 and CDR2 (germline): SGHAT, FQNNGV. The CDR3 loop spans 15 amino acids. CDR3 DNA sequence: TGTGCCAGCAGCTTAACGCGGGAAGACCCAGGTGAGCAGTTCTTC. Its translation is CASSLTREDPGEQFF.

There are a few counts of this clonotype. The chain has TRBV13 and TRBJ2-7; tentative D call: TRBD1 (5 bases). CDR1 and CDR2 (germline): PRHDT, FYEKMQ (reference sequence). The V end lost 4 bases, the J end lost 4 bases, and 14 bases lay between the germline ends. The CDR3 is made up of 14 amino acids. The CDR3 DNA is TGTGCCAGCAGCTCCTCGCGGACATGGTACGAGCAGTACTTC. Translation gives CASSSSRTWYEQYF. The full variable domain, with the rest looked up from reference TRBV13 and TRBJ2-7, is AAGVIQSPRHLIKEKRETATLKCYPIPRHDTVYWYQQGPGQDPQFLISFYEKMQSDKGSIPDRFSAQQFSDYHSELNMSSLELGDSALYFCASSSSRTWYEQYFGPGTRLTVT.

This clonotype was picked up a small number of times. V is TRBV18 and J is TRBJ2-2; D is perhaps TRBD1 or TRBD2 (5 bases each). Trimming pared 0 bases from V and 9 bases from J, leaving 17 bases between. Germline CDR1 KGHSH, CDR2 LQKENI. This CDR3 contains 16 residues. DNA of the CDR3: TGTGCCAGCTCACCACCGGCAGGGACCACCCCCCGGGAGCTGTTTTTT. Translation gives CASSPPAGTTPRELFF.

Many counts were recorded for this clonotype. This chain links TRBV6-2 or TRBV6-3 with TRBJ2-1; 7 bases are shared with TRBD2. This CDR3 spans 14 amino acids. V was clipped by 4 bases and J by 6 bases; unmatched bases: 6. Germline lookup yields CDR1 MNHEY and CDR2 SVGEGT. The CDR3 DNA reads as TGTGCCAGCAGTTTAGCGGGCTCGGGCAATGAGCAGTTCTTC. It encodes CASSLAGSGNEQFF.

The rearrangement joins TRBV11-2 to TRBJ2-2; D may be TRBD2 (6 bases). Germline CDR1 SGHAT, CDR2 FQNNGV. Deletions cut 5 bases from V and 0 bases from J, with 10 bases between. CDR3 length equals 15 residues. CDR3 nucleotides: TGTGCCAGCAGCCGGGGGACTTCGAACACCGGGGAGCTGTTTTTT. This gives the protein CASSRGTSNTGELFF.

This clonotype came up many times. The chain has TRBV4-2 and TRBJ2-2; no clear D gene. From germline, CDR1 is LGHNA and CDR2 YNFKEQ. The CDR3 consists of 14 residues. V was cut by 1 base and J by 2 bases, with 5 bases left in between. As DNA, the CDR3 is TGTGCCAGCAGCCAAGTTGGTAACACCGGGGAGCTGTTTTTT. It is translated as CASSQVGNTGELFF.

This chain links TRBV6-1 with TRBJ1-1; 9 positions match TRBD1. The CDR3 has 13 amino acids. The germline CDR1 and CDR2 sequences are MNHNS and SASEGT. Trimming removed 7 bases from V and 6 bases from J; junction bases left unmatched: 6. The CDR3 reads CASKKTGGSEAFF. CDR3 in DNA: TGTGCCAGCAAGAAAACAGGGGGCTCTGAAGCTTTCTTT.

The chain links TRBV2 to TRBJ2-1; a weak D match, TRBD2 (6 bases). The CDR3 loop spans 15 amino acids. Germline CDR1 SNHLY, CDR2 FYNNEI. Trimming cost V 1 base and J 2 bases, with 9 bases left between them. The CDR3 DNA is TGTGCCAGCAGTGAAGGGAGGGTCGCCTACAATGAGCAGTTCTTC. Translated: CASSEGRVAYNEQFF.

The chain carries TRBV9 and TRBJ2-3; D is undetermined. This CDR3 comprises 15 residues. Between the trimmed V and J ends, which lost 0 bases and 0 bases, there was a span of 8 bases. Germline V gene lookup returns CDR1 SGDLS and CDR2 YYNGEE. The CDR3 nucleotides read TGTGCCAGCAGCGTAGTTGCTTCCAGCACAGATACGCAGTATTTT. Protein product: CASSVVASSTDTQYF.

This clonotype has a handful of counts. CDR3 DNA sequence: TGTGCCATCAGTGTTCAGAACAATGAGCAGTTCTTC. Its protein product is CAISVQNNEQFF. This chain uses TRBV10-3 with TRBJ2-1; D remains unclear. Looked up from germline, CDR1 is ENHRY and CDR2 is SYGVKD. Trimming pared 4 bases from V and 5 bases from J, leaving 6 bases between. The CDR3 consists of 12 residues.

The J gene is TRBJ1-2, the V gene TRBV18; D ambiguous. Germline CDR1 reads KGHSH; CDR2 reads LQKENI. V lost 3 bases, J lost 1 base, and 12 bases lay in between. The CDR3 extends over 15 amino acids. CDR3 DNA sequence: TGTGCCAGCTCACCTAGTCAACCAAATAACTATGGCTACACCTTC. It specifies CASSPSQPNNYGYTF.

This clonotype was recorded at least ten times. The chain links TRBV10-1 to TRBJ2-1; D may be TRBD2 (5 bases). The V and J ends lost 2 bases and 3 bases respectively, with 11 bases between them. The V gene's germline CDR1 is WNHNN and CDR2 SYGVQD (reference sequence). The CDR3 runs to 15 residues. The CDR3 here is CASSEEGRGYNEQFF. In nucleotides, the CDR3 is TGCGCCAGCAGTGAGGAGGGAAGAGGCTACAATGAGCAGTTCTTC.

The V gene is TRBV6-2 or TRBV6-3, the J gene TRBJ2-3; 11 bases line up with TRBD2. Germline CDR1 MNHEY, CDR2 SVGEGT. This CDR3 is 17 amino acids long. With 6 bases clipped from V and 5 bases from J, the junction kept 13 bases outside the gene matches. In DNA form, the CDR3 reads TGTGCCAGCAGCTTCAAGACTAGCGGGAAGGTCGAAGATACGCAGTATTTT. Its protein product is CASSFKTSGKVEDTQYF.

In this sample, this clonotype turned up a few times. The chain uses TRBV10-3 and TRBJ2-7; TRBD2 matches 9 bases. The CDR3 is 16 amino acids. Trimming cost V 2 bases and J 1 base; bases outside gene matches: 6. Germline CDR1 ENHRY, CDR2 SYGVKD. The CDR3 is CAISEPTSGPSYEQYF. The CDR3 nucleotides are TGTGCCATCAGTGAGCCGACTAGCGGTCCATCCTACGAGCAGTACTTC.

V and J are TRBV7-2 and TRBJ1-2; D ambiguous. This CDR3 is built from 14 residues. Germline V gives CDR1 SGHTA, CDR2 FQGNSA. Trimming left V 5 bases short and J 4 bases short, with 14 bases between. CDR3 sequence: CASSVKSDFYGYTF. CDR3 DNA sequence: TGTGCCAGCAGCGTGAAGTCGGACTTCTATGGCTACACCTTC.

This clonotype was seen a few times. The V and J genes are TRBV7-2 and TRBJ2-7; tentatively, D is TRBD1 (5 bases). Trimming shortened V by 2 bases and J by 8 bases, and 7 bases separated the two germline ends. The CDR3 spans 11 residues. Per germline, CDR1 SGHTA and CDR2 FQGNSA. Here the CDR3 reads CASSLRQQQYF. CDR3 nucleotides: TGTGCCAGCAGCTTACGACAGCAGCAGTACTTC.

This clonotype has only a few counts. This rearrangement joins TRBV29-1 to TRBJ2-5, with 11 bases that match TRBD2. V shed 6 bases and J 3 bases; nucleotides not matched to a gene: 0. The CDR3 runs 12 residues. Germline V gene sequence: CDR1 SQVTM, CDR2 ANQGSEA. The CDR3 DNA follows: TGCAGCGTGGGACTAGCGGAAGAGACCCAGTACTTC. It translates to CSVGLAEETQYF.

This clonotype was counted many times. The chain employs TRBV12-3 or TRBV12-4 and TRBJ2-7; possible D gene TRBD2, 5 bases. CDR3 length equals 11 residues. V lost 5 bases and J lost 4, with 6 bases in between. The chain's CDR3 is CASSGLYEQYF. The CDR3 nucleotides read TGTGCCAGCAGTGGACTTTACGAGCAGTACTTC.

This clonotype was observed a handful of times. The V call is TRBV27, the J call TRBJ1-5; unclear D gene. Germline V gene lookup returns CDR1 MNHEY and CDR2 SMNVEV (reference sequence). Trimming shortened V by 10 bases and J by 0 bases, and 19 bases separated the two germline ends. The CDR3 consists of 16 residues. DNA for the CDR3: TGTGCCACCCCCCGACGAGCCGATTATAGCAATCAGCCCCAGCATTTT. It is translated as CATPRRADYSNQPQHF.

The chain couples TRBV6-5 to TRBJ2-7; D is uncertain. This CDR3 is 13 amino acids long. Germline CDR1 reads MNHEY; CDR2 reads SVGAGI. The V end lost 6 bases, the J end lost 1 base, and 10 bases lay between the germline ends. In DNA form, the CDR3 reads TGTGCCAGCAGGTCTCCGGCTTCCTACGAGCAGTACTTC. It yields the protein CASRSPASYEQYF.

This chain connects TRBV7-9 to TRBJ2-5, with D possibly matching TRBD1 (6 bases). The CDR3 is made up of 13 amino acids. V was cut by 3 bases and J by 13 bases, with 18 bases left in between. CDR1 and CDR2 from the germline V gene are SEHNR and FQNEAQ (reference sequence). CDR3 protein: CASSFPGQLFPYF. The DNA of the CDR3 is TGTGCCAGCAGCTTTCCTGGACAGCTTTTTCCGTACTTC.

The table lists this clonotype with a few counts. The chain employs TRBV29-1 and TRBJ1-5; weak D call: TRBD1 (5 bases). Germline CDR1 and CDR2: SQVTM and ANQGSEA. The CDR3 loop spans 13 amino acids. V lost 5 bases to trimming and J lost 0 bases, with 8 bases between them. This chain's CDR3 is CSVSGGSNQPQHF. The CDR3 coding sequence is TGCAGCGTTAGTGGGGGTAGCAATCAGCCCCAGCATTTT. Complete variable domain (other parts from reference TRBV29-1 and TRBJ1-5): SAVISQKPSRDICQRGTSLTIQCQVDSQVTMMFWYRQQPGQSLTLIATANQGSEATYESGFVIDKFPISRPNLTFSTLTVSNMSPEDSSIYLCSVSGGSNQPQHFGDGTRLSIL.

The chain joins TRBV7-6 to TRBJ1-1; D remains unclear. Per germline, CDR1 SGHVS and CDR2 FNYEAQ. The CDR3 loop spans 14 amino acids. The germline V and J ends were trimmed by 1 base and 3 bases, with 9 bases remaining between them. CDR3 amino acids: CASSLDGIYTEAFF. CDR3 nucleotides: TGTGCCAGCAGCTTAGATGGGATTTACACTGAAGCTTTCTTT.

The rearrangement joins TRBV20-1 to TRBJ1-3; D is unresolved. With 5 bases removed from V and 3 bases from J, the gap between germline ends came to 5 bases. Germline-derived CDR1 and CDR2 are DFQATT and SNEGSKA (reference sequence). The length of the CDR3 is 11 residues. The CDR3 loop reads CSAVIGNTIYF. CDR3 DNA: TGCAGTGCTGTGATTGGAAACACCATATATTTT.

The chain carries TRBV3-1 and TRBJ1-5, with 11 positions matching TRBD1. V shed 3 bases, J shed 2 bases, and the junction held 6 bases outside the gene matches. The CDR3 has 17 residues. Germline V gene sequence: CDR1 LGHDT, CDR2 YNNKEL (reference sequence). Here the CDR3 DNA reads TGTGCCAGCAGCCATAGTCCGGGACAGGGGGGCAATCAGCCCCAGCATTTT. This codes for CASSHSPGQGGNQPQHF. The whole variable domain, filled in from reference TRBV3-1 and TRBJ1-5, reads DTAVSQTPKYLVTQMGNDKSIKCEQNLGHDTMYWYKQDSKKFLKIMFSYNNKELIINETVPNRFSPKSPDKAHLNLHINSLELGDSAVYFCASSHSPGQGGNQPQHFGDGTRLSIL.